The 8 T cell receptor beta chains below come from one sample, sequenced in a study of cytomegalovirus exposure and HLA in healthy donors (dated by TCRdb to 2017 to 2019). Libraries were made using the immunoSEQ multiplex PCR assay. The multiplex PCR relied on a mix of 60 forward primers for TCR Vbeta segments and 13 reverse primers for TCR Jbeta segments. Held by TCRdb, this immuneACCESS table contains in-frame sequences only and omits some clones. Under half of the omission traces to an unresolved V gene where checked; the cause of the rest is unknown. The sample has about 280,000 clones on record, 70% to 90% of them singletons. Approximately 2% of the sample is taken by the ten largest. Material for sequencing was PBMCs. These receptors came from a woman between 18 and 30 years old in good health and CMV-seronegative.

This chain links TRBV2 with TRBJ2-1; D is perhaps TRBD1 (6 bases). Per the germline V gene, CDR1 is SNHLY and CDR2 is FYNNEI. This CDR3 contains 13 residues. Trimming shortened V by 6 bases and J by 6 bases, and 12 bases separated the two germline ends. The chain's CDR3 is CASRSGTSNEQFF. The DNA for the CDR3 is TGTGCCAGCAGGTCGGGGACATCCAATGAGCAGTTCTTC.

The chain recombines TRBV9 with TRBJ2-7; maybe TRBD1 (9 bases). The germline V and J ends were trimmed by 4 bases and 5 bases, with 19 bases remaining between them. This CDR3 has 15 amino acids. The germline V gene encodes CDR1 SGDLS and CDR2 YYNGEE. CDR3 DNA sequence: TGTGCCAGCAGCAGTACAGGGGGCGGGGGGAACGAGCAGTACTTC. This sequence encodes CASSSTGGGGNEQYF.

The chain has TRBV29-1 and TRBJ2-5; 10 bases agree with TRBD1. The CDR3 has 14 amino acids. Trimming removed 2 bases from V and 5 bases from J; junction bases left unmatched: 5. The germline V gene has CDR1 SQVTM and CDR2 ANQGSEA. CDR3: CSVEPGTGVETQYF. The CDR3, as DNA: TGCAGCGTTGAACCCGGGACAGGGGTTGAGACCCAGTACTTC.

The chain couples TRBV18 to TRBJ2-7; 8 positions agree with TRBD1. Germline-derived CDR1 and CDR2 are KGHSH and LQKENI. V shed 3 bases, J shed 3 bases, and the junction held 7 bases outside the gene matches. This CDR3 spans 15 amino acids. The CDR3 sequence is CASSPPGTGFYEQYF. CDR3 DNA sequence: TGTGCCAGCTCACCTCCTGGGACAGGTTTCTACGAGCAGTACTTC.

As DNA, the CDR3 is TGTGCCATCAGCGTTGGAGGGGGACAGGGGAAGGATAATGAAAAACTGTTTTTT. This gives the protein CAISVGGGQGKDNEKLFF. The rearrangement joins TRBV10-3 to TRBJ1-4; 10 bases align to TRBD1. CDR3 length: 18 amino acids. V shed 6 bases, J shed 4 bases, and the junction held 14 bases outside the gene matches. Germline CDR1 is ENHRY and CDR2 is SYGVKD.

The chain joins TRBV19 to TRBJ2-7, with 7 bases lining up with TRBD1. The CDR3 loop spans 14 amino acids. V gave up 4 bases and J gave up 3 bases; unmatched junction bases: 6. Looked up from germline, CDR1 is LNHDA and CDR2 is SQIVND (reference sequence). The CDR3 protein is CASSSDRANYEQYF. The CDR3 bases are TGTGCCAGTAGTAGTGACAGGGCCAACTACGAGCAGTACTTC.

The chain joins TRBV19 to TRBJ2-1, with 10 bases fitting TRBD2. J was trimmed by 10 bases and V by 4 bases; bases with no gene match: 7. Germline V CDR1 and CDR2: LNHDA, SQIVND (reference sequence). The CDR3 covers 14 residues. In DNA form, the CDR3 reads TGTGCCAGTAGTACTCAATCGACTAGCGGGGAGCAGTTCTTC. It yields the protein CASSTQSTSGEQFF.

The rearrangement links TRBV18 to TRBJ2-6; D is unresolved. The CDR3 covers 19 residues. CDR1 is KGHSH, CDR2 LQKENI, per germline. V lost 1 base to trimming and J lost 0 bases, with 16 bases between them. The CDR3 DNA is TGTGCCAGCTCACCACGGCACCCAATCAATCCCTCTGGGGCCAACGTCCTGACTTTC. As protein: CASSPRHPINPSGANVLTF.